This TCR beta chain was sequenced in a study of blood T cell repertoires in COVID-19. Looking at the study overall: Collection of acute and convalescent COVID-19 samples took place in the United States, Italy and Spain. Sample material is recorded as cDNA or gDNA derived from T cells, B-cell-depleted T cells, or PBMCs.

In the authors' methods: For nucleated cells, counts were estimated from reference gene primer amplification. TCRdb's copy holds only in-frame clones and misses some; the assay was immunoSEQ multiplex PCR. The DNA was the basis for D and trimming; V, J and clone size are from that table. The data hold under 65,000 clones, with 80% to 90% observed a single time. Trimming cost V 4 bases and J 2 bases, with 9 bases left between them. Germline CDR1 is MDHEN and CDR2 is SYDVKM. The CDR3 totals 14 residues. The clonotype was recovered from a man aged 55-75 years with acute or convalescent COVID-19. V gene TRBV28 combines with J gene TRBJ1-5; weak D call: TRBD1 (6 bases). Sequenced input: peripheral blood. In DNA, the CDR3 is TGTGCCAGCAGTTCATCAGGGGGCAATCAGCCCCAGCATTTT. This sequence encodes CASSSSGGNQPQHF.